This T cell receptor (beta chain) was documented in a study of T cell repertoires in cytomegalovirus infection. About the research overall: An indication of both CMV infection and matching HLA type came from public TCR beta signatures.

Using its own MiXCR run on the reads, TCRdb lists one record per CDR3 protein. The sample carries approximately 170,000 distinct CDR3 sequences, about an eighth recorded once. Points from the study as a whole: Totalled public TCR beta family frequency picked out people who carried CMV plus the relevant HLA. HLA-C-restricted TCR beta clonotypes specific for CMV led the ex vivo response.

The CDR3 loop spans 12 amino acids. V lost 6 bases to trimming and J lost 8 bases, with 16 bases between them. Germline CDR1 reads SQVTM; CDR2 reads ANQGSEA. In its sample, this clonotype was seen a few times. Antigen specificity is unknown. The sample was PBMCs. The chain has TRBV29-1 and TRBJ1-2, with D tentatively TRBD1 (5 bases). This sequence was found in a human donor in good health (CMV status not recorded). Some clones in this sample may be carry-over from other donors' samples. Here the CDR3 DNA reads TGCAGCGTCCGGGACCTCCGAGGGGGCTACACCTTC. Amino acid sequence: CSVRDLRGGYTF.